This T cell receptor beta chain was profiled in a study of T cells expressing NK-cell markers. Study findings and constraints: In a handful of donors, these clonotypes also led the CD3+CD56-NKG2C+ fraction.

5'RACE template switching built TCR beta cDNA with unique molecular identifiers. TCRdb re-called the 5' RACE reads; every CDR3 protein appears as one record, without DNA. Recorded for this sample: about 440,000 distinct CDR3 sequences. The CDR3 length is 14 residues. Per the germline V gene, CDR1 is SNHLY and CDR2 is FYNNEI. A word on this clonotype: What it recognizes is unknown.

The sequenced sample consisted of blood T cells: a sorted CD56 or NKG2C T cell subset, CD4+ or CD8+ T cells, or bulk PBMC T cells (not recorded which). V and J are TRBV2 and TRBJ1-2; the D gene TCRdb calls, TRBD1, cannot be checked with no DNA. The TCR was taken from a woman between 18 and 70 years old in good health. The CDR3 reads CASSERWGNYGYTF.